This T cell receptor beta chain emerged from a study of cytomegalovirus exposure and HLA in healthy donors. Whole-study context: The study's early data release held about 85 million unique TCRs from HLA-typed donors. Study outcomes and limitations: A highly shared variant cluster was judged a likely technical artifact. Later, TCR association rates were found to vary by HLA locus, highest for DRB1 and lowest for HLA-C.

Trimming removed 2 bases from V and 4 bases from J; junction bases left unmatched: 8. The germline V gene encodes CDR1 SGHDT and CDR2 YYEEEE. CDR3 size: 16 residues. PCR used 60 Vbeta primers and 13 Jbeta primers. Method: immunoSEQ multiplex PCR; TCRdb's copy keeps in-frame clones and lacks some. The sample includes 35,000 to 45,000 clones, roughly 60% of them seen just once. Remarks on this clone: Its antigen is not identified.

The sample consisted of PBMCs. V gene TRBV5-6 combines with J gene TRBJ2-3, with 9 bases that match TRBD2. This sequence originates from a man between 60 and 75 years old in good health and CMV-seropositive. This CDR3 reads CASSLVAGGLPDTQYF. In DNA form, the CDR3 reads TGTGCCAGCAGCTTAGTCGCGGGAGGGTTGCCAGATACGCAGTATTTT.